The 18 T cell receptor beta chains in this list originate from one sample, sequenced in a study of T cell responses to AZD1222 COVID-19 vaccine. Sequenced by immunoSEQ multiplex PCR; TCRdb stores in-frame clones only, minus some. The table has about 140,000 clones, approximately 89% seen once. The source was peripheral blood, collected on day 0 of AZD1222 vaccination. The receptors originated from an adult in good health.

The CDR3 loop is CAISQGGYGYTF. CDR3 nucleotides: TGTGCCATCAGCCAGGGAGGCTATGGCTACACCTTC. V gene TRBV10-3 combines with J gene TRBJ1-2; TRBD1 might be the D (5 bases). V was cut by 6 bases and J by 4 bases, with 9 bases left in between. The V gene's germline CDR1 is ENHRY and CDR2 SYGVKD. The CDR3 runs to 12 residues.

V and J are TRBV2 and TRBJ2-7; maybe TRBD1 (6 bases). From germline, CDR1 is SNHLY and CDR2 FYNNEI. The CDR3 spans 11 residues. With 8 bases removed from V and 6 bases from J, the gap between germline ends came to 11 bases. For the CDR3, the DNA is TGTGCCAGCGGCCCCAGGGGCGAGCAGTACTTC. Translated, it gives CASGPRGEQYF.

CDR3 in DNA: TGTGCCAGCAGCTTCCCTAGCGGCCCAGTGGAGTATTTT. Amino acid sequence: CASSFPSGPVEYF. The chain is built from TRBV7-9 and TRBJ2-3; 7 bases map to TRBD2. V was pared by 3 bases and J by 13 bases, with 10 bases of the junction left unmatched. The CDR3 has 13 amino acids. Germline V gene data show CDR1 as SEHNR and CDR2 as FQNEAQ (reference sequence).

Only a few counts were recorded for this clone. The gene calls are TRBV6-5 and TRBJ2-7; D is unresolved. With 0 bases removed from V and 3 bases from J, the gap between germline ends came to 6 bases. The germline gives CDR1 MNHEY, CDR2 SVGAGI. CDR3 length: 13 residues. CDR3 residues: CASSYSNSYEQYF. CDR3 bases: TGTGCCAGCAGTTACTCGAATAGCTACGAGCAGTACTTC.

The chain employs TRBV9 and TRBJ2-1, with a weak D call TRBD1 (6 bases). The CDR3 extends over 13 amino acids. The V and J ends lost 4 bases and 5 bases respectively, with 10 bases between them. Germline V lookup: CDR1 SGDLS, CDR2 YYNGEE. DNA of the CDR3: TGTGCCAGCAGCCCTACAGGGAACAATGAGCAGTTCTTC. Its protein product is CASSPTGNNEQFF.

This clone was recorded a few times. The chain carries TRBV2 and TRBJ2-1; the D gene is possibly TRBD2 (6 bases). The germline V gene has CDR1 SNHLY and CDR2 FYNNEI. CDR3 length: 10 residues. V was trimmed by 8 bases and J by 7 bases, leaving 6 bases between them. CDR3 in amino acids: CASGGNEQFF. The CDR3 nucleotides read TGTGCCAGCGGAGGGAATGAGCAGTTCTTC.

The chain uses TRBV28 and TRBJ1-3, with 7 bases matching TRBD1. CDR1 and CDR2 from the germline V gene are MDHEN and SYDVKM. CDR3 length equals 14 residues. Trimming at V came to 6 bases and at J to 3 bases, leaving 5 bases not matched to a gene. The CDR3 DNA follows: TGTGCCAGCAGCACAACAGGGGATGGAAACACCATATATTTT. Its protein is CASSTTGDGNTIYF.

The V and J genes are TRBV7-2 and TRBJ2-7; TRBD2 agrees at 7 bases. J was trimmed by 6 bases and V by 3 bases; bases with no gene match: 11. There are 15 residues in the CDR3. Germline V CDR1 and CDR2: SGHTA, FQGNSA. The CDR3 region has the DNA TGTGCCAGCAGCTTTCCTAGCGGATCCGTGCGCGAGCAGTACTTC. This gives the protein CASSFPSGSVREQYF.

The rearrangement links TRBV5-4 to TRBJ2-2, with D possibly called TRBD1 or TRBD2 (5 bases each). Looked up from germline, CDR1 is SGHNT and CDR2 is YYREEE (reference sequence). V was trimmed by 3 bases and J by 2 bases, leaving 17 bases between them. The CDR3 runs to 17 residues. CDR3 DNA sequence: TGTGCCAGCAGCTCGGGGACCCTCAGACACAACACCGGGGAGCTGTTTTTT. Its translation: CASSSGTLRHNTGELFF.

The chain couples TRBV5-1 to TRBJ1-6, with D possibly being TRBD1 (5 bases). Germline values: CDR1 SGHRS, CDR2 YFSETQ. Trimming took off 4 bases at V and 6 bases at J, with 11 bases between the two ends. The length of the CDR3 is 14 residues. The CDR3 region is CASSQDSLNSPLHF. In nucleotides, the CDR3 is TGCGCCAGCAGCCAAGACAGCCTTAATTCACCCCTCCACTTT.

The chain employs TRBV4-1 and TRBJ1-5; 9 bases line up with TRBD1. Germline V gene lookup returns CDR1 MGHRA and CDR2 YSYEKL. The CDR3 loop spans 17 amino acids. V shed 0 bases and J 4 bases; nucleotides not matched to a gene: 7. The DNA of the CDR3 is TGCGCCAGCAGCCAAGAAGGGACAGGGATAATAAATCAGCCCCAGCATTTT. This codes for CASSQEGTGIINQPQHF.

The chain couples TRBV9 to TRBJ2-3; 10 nucleotides agree with TRBD2. CDR1 SGDLS and CDR2 YYNGEE come from the germline V gene. After removal of 6 bases from V and 3 bases from J, the junction contained 1 base not matched to a gene. This CDR3 region has 13 residues. CDR3 in amino acids: CASKRGGTDTQYF. As DNA, the CDR3 is TGTGCCAGCAAGCGGGGGGGAACAGATACGCAGTATTTT. The full variable domain, its missing parts supplied by reference TRBV9 and TRBJ2-3, is DSGVTQTPKHLITATGQRVTLRCSPRSGDLSVYWYQQSLDQGLQFLIQYYNGEERAKGNILERFSAQQFPDLHSELNLSSLELGDSALYFCASKRGGTDTQYFGPGTRLTVL.

The chain employs TRBV2 and TRBJ1-2; D remains ambiguous. The CDR3 length is 12 residues. Germline CDR1 and CDR2: SNHLY and FYNNEI. The germline V and J ends were trimmed by 7 bases and 8 bases, with 14 bases remaining between them. CDR3 bases: TGTGCCAGCAACGTCGGCCCGTGGGGCTACACCTTC. This gives the protein CASNVGPWGYTF.

The V call is TRBV19, the J call TRBJ1-5; no reliable D call. Germline V gene data show CDR1 as LNHDA and CDR2 as SQIVND (reference sequence). This CDR3 has 16 amino acids. The V end lost 1 base, the J end lost 7 bases, and 17 bases lay between the germline ends. In DNA form, the CDR3 reads TGTGCCAGTAGTATAGTCACGGGCCCCCGGGAGCAGCCCCAGCATTTT. Its translation is CASSIVTGPREQPQHF. Full variable domain (missing parts from reference TRBV19 and TRBJ1-5): DGGITQSPKYLFRKEGQNVTLSCEQNLNHDAMYWYRQDPGQGLRLIYYSQIVNDFQKGDIAEGYSVSREKKESFPLTVTSAQKNPTAFYLCASSIVTGPREQPQHFGDGTRLSIL.

The rearrangement uses TRBV9 and TRBJ1-2; no clear D gene. CDR1 and CDR2 (germline): SGDLS, YYNGEE. V was cut by 0 bases and J by 2 bases, with 8 bases left in between. CDR3 length: 14 amino acids. CDR3 sequence reads: CASSVGGKNYGYTF. The DNA for the CDR3 is TGTGCCAGCAGCGTAGGAGGGAAAAACTATGGCTACACCTTC.

The gene calls are TRBV2 and TRBJ2-2; tentative D call: TRBD1 (5 bases). V lost 8 bases and J lost 0, with 10 bases in between. This CDR3 is 14 amino acids long. The V gene's germline CDR1 is SNHLY and CDR2 FYNNEI. CDR3: CASATDTNTGELFF. Here the CDR3 DNA reads TGTGCCAGCGCCACGGACACGAACACCGGGGAGCTGTTTTTT.

The chain combines TRBV6-5 with TRBJ1-2; TRBD1 agrees at 8 bases. The V gene end was trimmed by 5 bases and the J gene end by 6 bases; junction bases not matched to a gene: 5. Germline CDR1 reads MNHEY; CDR2 reads SVGAGI. CDR3 length: 13 residues. The CDR3 here is CASSPGQVHGYTF. The CDR3 DNA reads TGTGCCAGCAGTCCGGGACAGGTCCATGGCTACACCTTC.

V usage is TRBV14 and J usage is TRBJ1-2, with 10 bases aligning to TRBD1. The CDR3 contains 16 residues. The ends lost 4 bases at V and 4 bases at J; junction bases unmatched: 9. Looked up from germline, CDR1 is SGHDN and CDR2 is FVKESK. CDR3 protein: CASSPNLDRGFYGYTF. The CDR3 DNA reads as TGTGCCAGCAGCCCAAATCTGGACAGGGGGTTCTATGGCTACACCTTC.